This entry concerns a single T cell receptor (beta chain). Its specificity is not known. Looked up from germline, CDR1 is LGHNA and CDR2 is YNFKEQ. The CDR3 consists of 16 residues. The J segment lost 1 base and the V segment lost 2 bases, leaving 5 bases of the junction unmatched. These data originate in a study of T-cell reconstitution after alpha-beta-depleted transplantation in children. Unique molecular identifiers were used to barcode this TCRbeta library. TCRdb reanalysed the PCR reads using MiXCR and keeps one entry per CDR3 protein. The profile shows about 200,000 distinct CDR3 sequences, approximately 15% of them singletons. General observations from the study: Several hundred expanded graft clones reportedly supplied alpha-beta T cells about two months after transplant.

V usage is TRBV4-2 and J usage is TRBJ1-3, with 7 bases lining up with TRBD1. This receptor was taken from a male patient aged 2 to 10 who had a stem cell transplant for acute lymphoblastic leukemia, so the T cells may come from the graft donor. The source was PBMCs, mostly from graft donor cells, collected 360 days after TCRalphabeta/CD19-depleted stem cell transplant. This CDR3 reads CASSQTAGGSGNTIYF. The CDR3 DNA is TGTGCCAGCAGCCAAACCGCAGGGGGATCTGGAAACACCATATATTTT.